Listed below are T cell receptor beta chains from one sample, sequenced in a study of cytomegalovirus exposure and HLA in healthy donors. Assay used: immunoSEQ multiplex PCR; TCRdb lists only in-frame clones, some missing. This table holds 150,000 to 200,000 clones, 80% to 85% found once. The sequencing sample was made of PBMCs. The receptors shown here come from a man aged 25 to 45 in good health and CMV-seropositive. The CDR3 runs from the conserved cysteine through the conserved F or W. The D gene is left open where the match is weak. Rows may omit the clone size; those that give it use once, few, many or a size class.

clone_size: NA; v_call: TRBV29-1; d_call: TRBD1; j_call: TRBJ2-1; cdr3_nt: TGCAGCGTCCTCCGGGACAGGAGCTACAATGAGCAGTTCTTC; cdr3_aa: CSVLRDRSYNEQFF
clone_size: NA; v_call: TRBV4-1; d_call: NA; j_call: TRBJ1-2; cdr3_nt: TGCGCCAGCAGCCAAGATCAATCCAGCGGACGGAGGACCTTC; cdr3_aa: CASSQDQSSGRRTF
clone_size: NA; v_call: TRBV29-1; d_call: TRBD2; j_call: TRBJ2-1; cdr3_nt: TGCAGCGTTGCCATGAGCGGGGACAATGAGCAGTTCTTC; cdr3_aa: CSVAMSGDNEQFF
clone_size: NA; v_call: TRBV19; d_call: TRBD1; j_call: TRBJ1-1; cdr3_nt: TGTGCCAGTAGTGCCGAGGACAGGGGCACTGAAGCTTTCTTT; cdr3_aa: CASSAEDRGTEAFF
clone_size: NA; v_call: TRBV28; d_call: TRBD1; j_call: TRBJ1-2; cdr3_nt: TGTGCCAGCAGTCGCACAGGGGACTATGGCTACACCTTC; cdr3_aa: CASSRTGDYGYTF
clone_size: once; v_call: TRBV6-5; d_call: NA; j_call: TRBJ1-1; cdr3_nt: TGTGCCAGCAGTTACTCGACAACACTCATGAACACTGAAGCTTTCTTT; cdr3_aa: CASSYSTTLMNTEAFF
clone_size: NA; v_call: TRBV14; d_call: NA; j_call: TRBJ2-4; cdr3_nt: TGTGCCAGCAGCCCACAGGCGGCCCACGGAAACATTCAGTACTTC; cdr3_aa: CASSPQAAHGNIQYF
clone_size: NA; v_call: TRBV6-5; d_call: TRBD1; j_call: TRBJ2-7; cdr3_nt: TGTGCCAGCAGTGGGGACAGGTTAGCCTACGAGCAGTACTTC; cdr3_aa: CASSGDRLAYEQYF
clone_size: NA; v_call: TRBV28; d_call: NA; j_call: TRBJ1-5; cdr3_nt: TGTGCCACCCTCATATTACCGGGTCCACCTCGTGGGCCCCAGCATTTT; cdr3_aa: CATLILPGPPRGPQHF
clone_size: few; v_call: TRBV10-3; d_call: NA; j_call: TRBJ2-1; cdr3_nt: TGTGCCATCAAACAGGGTAGCAATGAGCAGTTCTTC; cdr3_aa: CAIKQGSNEQFF
clone_size: NA; v_call: TRBV7-9; d_call: NA; j_call: TRBJ1-5; cdr3_nt: TGTGCCAGCAGCTTAGGTAATCGGGGAAAATTCCAGCCCCAGCATTTT; cdr3_aa: CASSLGNRGKFQPQHF
clone_size: NA; v_call: TRBV6-1; d_call: NA; j_call: TRBJ2-7; cdr3_nt: TGTGCCAGCCCGGACCTTTCGGGGGACGAGCAGTACTTC; cdr3_aa: CASPDLSGDEQYF
clone_size: few; v_call: TRBV7-2; d_call: TRBD1; j_call: TRBJ1-2; cdr3_nt: TGTGCCAGCACCTTACAGGGGGCGGAAGGCTACACCTTC; cdr3_aa: CASTLQGAEGYTF
clone_size: NA; v_call: TRBV28; d_call: NA; j_call: TRBJ2-7; cdr3_nt: TGTGCCAGCAGTTTATTGAGCGGACTCTCCTACGAGCAGTACTTC; cdr3_aa: CASSLLSGLSYEQYF
clone_size: NA; v_call: TRBV7-3; d_call: NA; j_call: TRBJ2-5; cdr3_nt: TGTGCCAGCAGCTTAATGGGGATGGAGGGGGAGACCCAGTACTTC; cdr3_aa: CASSLMGMEGETQYF